The 14 T cell receptor beta chains in this list originate from one sample, sequenced in a study of cytomegalovirus exposure and HLA in healthy donors. Use of 60 Vbeta and 13 Jbeta primers characterized the PCR. TCRdb keeps only in-frame clones here, not all; method: immunoSEQ multiplex PCR. The sample consists of 120,000 to 150,000 clones, roughly 80% of them appearing once. The sequenced material came from PBMCs. These receptors all come from a man aged 40-49 years in good health and CMV-seropositive.

The rearrangement joins TRBV28 to TRBJ1-5, with D perhaps matching TRBD1 (5 bases). V lost 10 bases to trimming and J lost 4 bases, with 11 bases between them. From germline, CDR1 is MDHEN and CDR2 SYDVKM. The CDR3 sequence is 12 residues long. The DNA for the CDR3 is TGTGCCACCAATAGGGGTAATCAGCCCCAGCATTTT. It translates to CATNRGNQPQHF.

The chain recombines TRBV9 with TRBJ2-5; maybe TRBD1 (5 bases). The DNA end is a closer match to TRBJ2-7, so the J assignment may be wrong. This CDR3 region has 14 residues. From germline, CDR1 is SGDLS and CDR2 YYNGEE. DNA for the CDR3: TGTGCCAGCAGCGTAGCAGACAGAACCTACGAGCAGTACTTC. Amino acids: CASSVADRTYEQYF.

CDR3 sequence reads: CASSSLQLAGKSYEQYF. In nucleotides, the CDR3 is TGTGCCAGCAGCTCCCTCCAACTAGCGGGAAAGTCCTACGAGCAGTACTTC. The gene calls are TRBV13 and TRBJ2-7, with 10 bases aligning to TRBD2. Trimming cost V 4 bases and J 1 base; bases outside gene matches: 10. The CDR3 runs 17 residues. From germline, CDR1 is PRHDT and CDR2 FYEKMQ (reference sequence). The complete variable domain, with remaining parts taken from reference TRBV13 and TRBJ2-7, reads AAGVIQSPRHLIKEKRETATLKCYPIPRHDTVYWYQQGPGQDPQFLISFYEKMQSDKGSIPDRFSAQQFSDYHSELNMSSLELGDSALYFCASSSLQLAGKSYEQYFGPGTRLTVT.

This chain joins TRBV5-1 and TRBJ2-3, with TRBD1 identical over 12 bases. The CDR3 length is 16 residues. Germline V lookup: CDR1 SGHRS, CDR2 YFSETQ. V lost 4 bases, J lost 7 bases, and 10 bases stayed unmatched. The CDR3 DNA is TGCGCCAGCAGCCTGCAGGGACAGGGGGCTGTAAATACGCAGTATTTT. It yields the protein CASSLQGQGAVNTQYF.

This clone was counted a few times. In DNA, the CDR3 is TGCGCCAGCAGCCGCGTATCCCGCCAAGAGACCCAGTACTTC. Translation: CASSRVSRQETQYF. The chain uses TRBV10-2 and TRBJ2-5, with no clear D. The germline CDR1 and CDR2 sequences are WSHSY and SAAADI. Trimming stripped 6 bases from V and 1 base from J, with 12 bases between. The CDR3 contains 14 residues.

With respect to this clone: The junction differs from germline at one of its ends, possibly a read error. The V gene is TRBV7-9, the J gene TRBJ1-1; tentatively, D is TRBD1 (5 bases). This CDR3 is 12 amino acids long. CDR1 SEHNR and CDR2 FQNEAQ come from the germline V gene (reference sequence). As DNA, the CDR3 is TGTTCCAGCAGCTTTCAGGGCTTGGAAGCTTTCTTT. Its translation: CSSSFQGLEAFF.

This chain links TRBV5-5 with TRBJ1-2; D is unresolved. CDR1 is SGHKS, CDR2 YYEKEE, per germline (reference sequence). Between the trimmed V and J ends, which lost 0 bases and 0 bases, there was a span of 9 bases. This CDR3 spans 15 amino acids. The CDR3: CASSLAVTTNYGYTF. In DNA, the CDR3 is TGTGCCAGCAGCTTGGCTGTGACAACTAACTATGGCTACACCTTC.

Written as DNA, the CDR3 is TGCGCCAGCACTGTCGGCGGCCGCTCCTACAATGAGCAGTTCTTC. Protein sequence: CASTVGGRSYNEQFF. V and J are TRBV10-2 and TRBJ2-1, with unresolved D. Germline CDR1 and CDR2: WSHSY and SAAADI. The CDR3 consists of 15 residues. V lost 7 bases to trimming and J lost 0 bases, with 13 bases between them.

The chain carries TRBV19 and TRBJ2-7; 7 nucleotides align to TRBD1. The CDR3 spans 14 residues. The V and J ends lost 5 bases and 4 bases, in that order; junction bases with no gene match: 8. CDR1 LNHDA and CDR2 SQIVND come from the germline V gene (reference sequence). This CDR3 is CASSSTGQPYEQYF. CDR3 DNA sequence: TGTGCCAGTAGTTCTACGGGACAGCCGTACGAGCAGTACTTC.

This chain uses TRBV7-2 with TRBJ2-3, with D maybe TRBD2 (6 bases). Trimming removed 0 bases at V and 6 bases at J, with 10 bases between. The V gene's germline CDR1 is SGHTA and CDR2 FQGNSA. CDR3 length: 14 residues. The CDR3 nucleotides read TGTGCCAGCAGCTTAGCTAGCGGAGAGGATACGCAGTATTTT. Amino acid sequence: CASSLASGEDTQYF.

The rearrangement uses TRBV6-1 and TRBJ1-5; no firm D call. CDR1 and CDR2 (germline): MNHNS, SASEGT. The V and J ends lost 2 bases and 0 bases respectively, with 8 bases between them. The CDR3 is made up of 15 amino acids. Here the CDR3 DNA reads TGTGCCAGCAGTGAATTCCGGGTTAGCAATCAGCCCCAGCATTTT. Amino acid sequence: CASSEFRVSNQPQHF.

This clone has a handful of counts. The chain recombines TRBV4-1 with TRBJ2-2; the match to TRBD2 covers 12 bases. The germline V gene has CDR1 MGHRA and CDR2 YSYEKL. The CDR3 totals 16 residues. V shed 0 bases and J 4 bases; nucleotides not matched to a gene: 0. The CDR3 protein is CASSQEGLAGTGELFF. Here the CDR3 DNA reads TGCGCCAGCAGCCAAGAGGGACTAGCGGGCACCGGGGAGCTGTTTTTT.

V usage is TRBV21-1 and J usage is TRBJ1-1. TRBV21-1 is designated a pseudogene. CDR3 length equals 14 residues. CDR3 DNA: TGTGCCAGCAGCAAGAGGGCCACGAGGAATGAAGCTTTCTTT. This codes for CASSKRATRNEAFF.

The rearrangement links TRBV5-4 to TRBJ1-2, with 8 bases lining up with TRBD1. Germline V CDR1 and CDR2: SGHNT, YYREEE (reference sequence). J gave up 2 bases and V 4 bases, and 4 bases lay outside the gene matches. CDR3 length: 14 amino acids. CDR3 residues: CASSPRTGNYGYTF. In DNA, the CDR3 is TGTGCCAGCAGCCCTCGGACAGGGAACTATGGCTACACCTTC.